Listed here are 29 T cell receptor beta chains from one sample, sequenced in a study of identical twins. TCRdb reanalysed the 5' RACE reads using MiXCR and keeps one entry per CDR3 protein. The sample holds about 890,000 distinct CDR3 sequences, 12% seen once. The same data also contributed to another study, on yellow fever vaccine responses in identical twins.

Specimen: PBMCs. The source is a woman younger than 35 in good health.

This clonotype was detected only a few times. The V and J genes are TRBV5-5 and TRBJ2-1; D is undetermined. V shed 0 bases and J shed 8 bases, with 18 bases lying between them. CDR1 and CDR2 from the germline V gene are SGHKS and YYEKEE (reference sequence). The CDR3 is 16 residues long. CDR3 in amino acids: CASSLVVSPVMDEQFF. The CDR3 bases are TGTGCCAGCAGCTTGGTTGTCTCCCCTGTTATGGATGAGCAGTTCTTC.

This rearrangement joins TRBV20-1 to TRBJ2-1; D remains ambiguous. Germline CDR1 reads DFQATT; CDR2 reads SNEGSKA (reference sequence). V was pared by 0 bases and J by 5 bases, with 8 bases between. This CDR3 has 13 residues. The CDR3 region is CSARDWSDNEQFF. DNA for the CDR3: TGCAGTGCTAGAGATTGGTCCGACAATGAGCAGTTCTTC.

V and J are TRBV18 and TRBJ2-1; 8 positions agree with TRBD2. After removal of 3 bases from V and 5 bases from J, the junction contained 6 bases not matched to a gene. CDR3 length: 15 amino acids. The germline V gene has CDR1 KGHSH and CDR2 LQKENI. The CDR3 reads CASSPPGLVNNEQFF. CDR3 nucleotides: TGTGCCAGCTCACCCCCGGGACTAGTAAACAATGAGCAGTTCTTC.

The chain's CDR3 is CATSDADRSDGYTF. The CDR3 DNA sequence: TGTGCCACCAGTGATGCGGACAGGTCCGATGGCTACACCTTC. V is TRBV24-1 and J is TRBJ1-2, with 7 bases that match TRBD1. From germline, CDR1 is KGHDR and CDR2 SFDVKD. Unmatched junction bases numbered 6, after V lost 3 bases and J lost 6 bases. This CDR3 has 14 residues.

This clonotype came up a few times. This chain connects TRBV13 to TRBJ2-1; perhaps TRBD1 as D (6 bases). Germline CDR1 PRHDT, CDR2 FYEKMQ (reference sequence). The CDR3 extends over 17 amino acids. The V gene lost 0 bases and the J gene lost 0 bases, with 12 bases spanning the gap. The CDR3 reads CASSLGGQGSSYNEQFF. CDR3 bases: TGTGCCAGCAGCTTAGGGGGGCAGGGGAGCTCCTACAATGAGCAGTTCTTC.

This clonotype has more than one count but fewer than ten. The chain couples TRBV25-1 to TRBJ2-5; 8 nucleotides align to TRBD2. With V trimmed by 3 bases and J by 4 bases, 10 bases remained unmatched. Germline V gene lookup returns CDR1 MGHDK and CDR2 SYGVNS. The CDR3 length is 16 residues. CDR3 region: CASSENKGLGGETQYF. In DNA form, the CDR3 reads TGTGCCAGCAGTGAGAATAAGGGACTAGGGGGAGAGACCCAGTACTTC.

This chain links TRBV18 with TRBJ2-1; TRBD2 is a possible D gene (7 bases). The V and J ends lost 2 bases and 4 bases respectively, with 21 bases between them. The CDR3 length is 18 residues. Germline assignment: CDR1 KGHSH and CDR2 LQKENI. The CDR3 reads CASSPSLHRGARYNEQFF. The DNA for the CDR3 is TGTGCCAGCTCACCAAGCCTACATCGGGGGGCGCGGTACAATGAGCAGTTCTTC.

The table lists this clonotype with many counts. This chain links TRBV4-1 with TRBJ2-2, with 10 nucleotides matching TRBD2. Germline lookup yields CDR1 MGHRA and CDR2 YSYEKL. After removal of 0 bases from V and 0 bases from J, the junction contained 4 bases not matched to a gene. This CDR3 is built from 18 residues. The CDR3, as DNA: TGCGCCAGCAGCCAAGATGCTAGCGGGAGCGCGAACACCGGGGAGCTGTTTTTT. It yields the protein CASSQDASGSANTGELFF.

This chain links TRBV2 with TRBJ1-5; D might be TRBD1 (5 bases). The CDR3 runs to 12 residues. V lost 6 bases and J lost 5, with 8 bases in between. Germline CDR1 is SNHLY and CDR2 is FYNNEI. CDR3 region: CASRKGDQPQHF. The CDR3 DNA reads as TGTGCCAGCAGAAAAGGGGATCAGCCCCAGCATTTT.

The chain links TRBV29-1 to TRBJ2-3; 14 bases align to TRBD2. Germline V gene lookup returns CDR1 SQVTM and CDR2 ANQGSEA. The V and J ends lost 8 bases and 0 bases, in that order; junction bases with no gene match: 7. The CDR3 runs to 16 residues. This CDR3 reads CSTYGTSGGSTDTQYF. Here the CDR3 DNA reads TGCAGCACCTACGGGACTAGCGGGGGAAGCACAGATACGCAGTATTTT.

The chain joins TRBV24-1 to TRBJ2-1; 16 positions agree with TRBD2. V lost 4 bases and J lost 7; bases outside the gene matches: 9. CDR1 KGHDR and CDR2 SFDVKD come from the germline V gene. CDR3 length: 18 amino acids. CDR3 nucleotides: TGTGCCACCAGTGACACGGGACTAGCGGGAGGGCCGAAAAATGAGCAGTTCTTC. Residues: CATSDTGLAGGPKNEQFF.

The chain joins TRBV15 to TRBJ2-5, with D possibly TRBD1 on 5 matching bases. CDR1 and CDR2 (germline): LNHNV, YYDKDF (reference sequence). The V end lost 3 bases, the J end lost 7 bases, and 6 bases lay between the germline ends. The CDR3 sequence is 11 residues long. The DNA for the CDR3 is TGTGCCACCAGCAGCGACAGGACCCAGTACTTC. This codes for CATSSDRTQYF.

There are a few counts of this clonotype. The V and J genes are TRBV20-1 and TRBJ2-7, with 7 bases that match TRBD1. Germline V lookup: CDR1 DFQATT, CDR2 SNEGSKA (reference sequence). V shed 4 bases and J 4 bases; nucleotides not matched to a gene: 4. CDR3 length: 12 residues. CDR3 coding DNA: TGCAGTGCTACGGGACAGAAGTACGAGCAGTACGTC. Its translation: CSATGQKYEQYV.

The chain employs TRBV12-3 or TRBV12-4 and TRBJ2-4; 9 bases agree with TRBD2. This CDR3 contains 13 residues. V dropped 7 bases and J dropped 8; count of bases not matched to a gene: 6. This CDR3 is CASNLAGVHIQYF. CDR3 nucleotide sequence: TGTGCCAGCAACTTAGCGGGAGTTCACATTCAGTACTTC.

The chain combines TRBV20-1 with TRBJ2-1; 11 bases line up with TRBD2. The CDR3 loop spans 15 amino acids. Germline V gives CDR1 DFQATT, CDR2 SNEGSKA (reference sequence). V shed 5 bases and J 5 bases; nucleotides not matched to a gene: 8. This CDR3 is CSAEKLAGVDNEQFF. For the CDR3, the DNA is TGCAGTGCTGAAAAACTAGCGGGAGTGGACAATGAGCAGTTCTTC.

This clonotype appeared a few times. The chain carries TRBV10-3 and TRBJ2-1; D not resolved. The germline gives CDR1 ENHRY, CDR2 SYGVKD. Trimming took off 4 bases at V and 2 bases at J, with 9 bases between the two ends. The CDR3 runs to 14 residues. CDR3 DNA sequence: TGTGCCATCAGTGGCGCGGAACCCTACAATGAGCAGTTCTTC. Its protein is CAISGAEPYNEQFF.

The chain carries TRBV6-5 and TRBJ2-5; 8 positions agree with TRBD2. The germline V gene encodes CDR1 MNHEY and CDR2 SVGAGI. V trimming: 2 bases; J trimming: 4 bases; junction bases outside the gene matches: 6. This CDR3 has 15 residues. CDR3 nucleotide sequence: TGTGCCAGCAGTTACCCCTCAGCGGGGGTAGAGACCCAGTACTTC. Its protein product is CASSYPSAGVETQYF.

This clonotype has a handful of counts. V is TRBV12-5 and J is TRBJ2-7; 7 bases are a match to TRBD1. Germline CDR1 and CDR2: LGHNT and FRNRAP. The CDR3 extends over 14 amino acids. V dropped 5 bases and J dropped 2; count of bases not matched to a gene: 6. The CDR3 sequence: CASGPPGTAYEQYV. In DNA, the CDR3 is TGTGCTAGTGGTCCTCCGGGGACAGCCTACGAGCAGTACGTC.

This clonotype was seen only a few times. V and J are TRBV6-1 and TRBJ2-3; weak D call: TRBD1 (5 bases). V was pared by 7 bases and J by 5 bases, with 16 bases between. This CDR3 has 14 residues. Germline assignment: CDR1 MNHNS and CDR2 SASEGT. The CDR3 is CASTPGGAKDTQYF. CDR3 DNA sequence: TGTGCCAGCACCCCGGGTGGGGCAAAAGATACGCAGTATTTT.

This clonotype was counted many times. This chain uses TRBV11-2 with TRBJ2-3; TRBD2 is a possible D gene (5 bases). The CDR3 has 13 amino acids. Germline CDR1 is SGHAT and CDR2 is FQNNGV. The ends were cut back, 5 bases at V and 4 bases at J, with 10 bases in the middle. The CDR3 bases are TGTGCCAGCAGCCCGCTAGCAGCAGATACGCAGTATTTT. Its translation: CASSPLAADTQYF.

V gene TRBV10-1 combines with J gene TRBJ2-1; 8 nucleotides match TRBD2. CDR3 length: 17 residues. Germline V gene sequence: CDR1 WNHNN, CDR2 SYGVQD (reference sequence). J gave up 8 bases and V 1 base, and 13 bases lay outside the gene matches. CDR3 loop: CASSEFRSGGLPDEQFF. In DNA form, the CDR3 reads TGCGCCAGCAGTGAGTTTCGGAGCGGGGGCCTCCCGGATGAGCAGTTCTTC.

The count of this clonotype is one. The gene calls are TRBV2 and TRBJ2-3; TRBD2 aligns across 11 bases. The CDR3 is 15 amino acids. V shed 6 bases and J 1 base; nucleotides not matched to a gene: 3. CDR1 is SNHLY and CDR2 is FYNNEI in the germline V gene. The CDR3 sequence is CASRGGLAGTDTQYF. In nucleotides, the CDR3 is TGTGCCAGCAGGGGGGGACTAGCGGGCACAGATACGCAGTATTTT.

The CDR3 region has the DNA TGTGCCAGCAGTGCTCCGGGACAGGGGTTAATGAGCAATCAGCCCCAGCATTTT. Protein sequence: CASSAPGQGLMSNQPQHF. V gene TRBV2 combines with J gene TRBJ1-5; 10 bases are a match to TRBD1. The CDR3 extends over 18 amino acids. Trimming at V came to 4 bases and at J to 1 base, leaving 10 bases not matched to a gene. In germline, CDR1 is SNHLY, CDR2 FYNNEI.

At least ten counts were recorded for this clonotype. This chain connects TRBV11-2 to TRBJ2-2; weak D call: TRBD1 (7 bases). CDR3 size: 16 residues. The germline gives CDR1 SGHAT, CDR2 FQNNGV. Trimming pared 4 bases from V and 1 base from J, leaving 13 bases between. For the CDR3, the DNA is TGTGCCAGCAGCTCGACGCAGGGGGGGAACACCGGGGAGCTGTTTTTT. Translation: CASSSTQGGNTGELFF.

In this sample, this clonotype turned up a few times. The chain recombines TRBV10-3 with TRBJ1-2; D remains ambiguous. CDR1 and CDR2 (germline): ENHRY, SYGVKD. The CDR3 is 14 residues long. The V gene lost 3 bases and the J gene lost 3 bases, with 11 bases spanning the gap. CDR3 sequence (DNA): TGTGCCATCAGTGACCCCGCAGAGGACTATGGCTACACCTTC. It translates to CAISDPAEDYGYTF.

The gene calls are TRBV25-1 and TRBJ1-3, with D hard to call. Germline CDR1 reads MGHDK; CDR2 reads SYGVNS. Trimming took off 5 bases at V and 3 bases at J, with 14 bases between the two ends. This CDR3 comprises 15 residues. CDR3 in amino acids: CASSQIGGNGNTIYF. In DNA, the CDR3 is TGTGCCAGCAGTCAAATCGGTGGGAATGGAAACACCATATATTTT.

This clonotype has more than one count but fewer than ten. The rearrangement joins TRBV6-1 to TRBJ2-5, with D possibly matching TRBD1 (6 bases). The V end lost 7 bases, the J end lost 2 bases, and 14 bases lay between the germline ends. The CDR3 is 14 amino acids. Germline assignment: CDR1 MNHNS and CDR2 SASEGT. CDR3 protein: CASTPRDIQETQYF. The CDR3 coding sequence is TGTGCCAGCACCCCCAGGGACATTCAAGAGACCCAGTACTTC.

This clonotype was recorded at least ten times. V usage is TRBV12-3 or TRBV12-4 and J usage is TRBJ1-6; D unresolved. With 8 bases removed from V and 0 bases from J, the gap between germline ends came to 8 bases. The CDR3 extends over 14 amino acids. CDR3 nucleotide sequence: TGTGCCAGCCGTGGGAGCTCCTATAATTCACCCCTCCACTTT. This sequence encodes CASRGSSYNSPLHF.

This clonotype was found a few times. This rearrangement joins TRBV11-2 to TRBJ1-1; D unresolved. The CDR3 totals 14 residues. V was pared by 0 bases and J by 10 bases, with 15 bases between. From germline, CDR1 is SGHAT and CDR2 FQNNGV. The CDR3 loop reads CASSLDGRTLGAFF. The CDR3 DNA reads as TGTGCCAGCAGCTTAGATGGAAGGACTTTGGGAGCTTTCTTT.